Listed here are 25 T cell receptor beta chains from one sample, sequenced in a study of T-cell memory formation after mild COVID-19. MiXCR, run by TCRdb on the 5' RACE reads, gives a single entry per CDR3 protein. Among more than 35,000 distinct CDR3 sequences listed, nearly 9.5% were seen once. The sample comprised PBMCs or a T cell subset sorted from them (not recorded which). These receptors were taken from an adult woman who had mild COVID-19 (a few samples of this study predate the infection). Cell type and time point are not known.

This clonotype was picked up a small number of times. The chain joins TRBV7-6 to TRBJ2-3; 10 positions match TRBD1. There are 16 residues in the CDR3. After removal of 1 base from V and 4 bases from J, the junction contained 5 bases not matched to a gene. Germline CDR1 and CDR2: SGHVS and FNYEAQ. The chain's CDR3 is CASSLEGDRGSDTQYF. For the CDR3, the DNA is TGTGCCAGCAGCTTAGAAGGGGACAGGGGTTCAGATACGCAGTATTTT.

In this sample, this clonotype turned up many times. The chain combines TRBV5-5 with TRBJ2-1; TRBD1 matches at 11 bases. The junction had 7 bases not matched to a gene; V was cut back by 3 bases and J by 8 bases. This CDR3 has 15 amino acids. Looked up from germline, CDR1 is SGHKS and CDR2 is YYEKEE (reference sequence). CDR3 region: CASSSRDRGGYEQFF. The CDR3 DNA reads TGTGCCAGCAGCTCAAGGGACAGGGGGGGATATGAGCAGTTCTTC.

CDR3 residues: CASRPKGAALGDQPQHF. The CDR3 bases are TGTGCCAGCAGGCCGAAGGGGGCGGCCCTCGGCGATCAGCCCCAGCATTTT. This chain connects TRBV6-1 to TRBJ1-5; 7 bases fit TRBD1. The CDR3 has 17 amino acids. J gave up 5 bases and V 6 bases, and 16 bases lay outside the gene matches. CDR1 is MNHNS and CDR2 is SASEGT in the germline V gene.

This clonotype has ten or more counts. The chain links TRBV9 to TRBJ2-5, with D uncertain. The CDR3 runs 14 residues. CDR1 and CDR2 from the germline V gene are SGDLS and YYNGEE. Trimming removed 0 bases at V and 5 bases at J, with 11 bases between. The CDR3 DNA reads TGTGCCAGCAGCGTAGCTGGTCAGAGGGAGACCCAGTACTTC. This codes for CASSVAGQRETQYF.

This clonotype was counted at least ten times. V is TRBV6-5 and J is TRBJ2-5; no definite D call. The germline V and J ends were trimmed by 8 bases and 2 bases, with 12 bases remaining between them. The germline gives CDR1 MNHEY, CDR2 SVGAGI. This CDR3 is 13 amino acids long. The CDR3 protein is CASRLSLQETQYF. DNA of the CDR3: TGTGCCAGCCGTTTAAGCTTACAAGAGACCCAGTACTTC.

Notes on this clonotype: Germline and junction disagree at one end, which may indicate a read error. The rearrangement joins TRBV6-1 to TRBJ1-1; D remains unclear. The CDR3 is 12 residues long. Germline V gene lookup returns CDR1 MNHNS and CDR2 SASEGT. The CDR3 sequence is CASSLQRTEDFF. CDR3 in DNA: TGTGCCAGCAGTTTGCAGAGGACTGAAGATTTCTTT.

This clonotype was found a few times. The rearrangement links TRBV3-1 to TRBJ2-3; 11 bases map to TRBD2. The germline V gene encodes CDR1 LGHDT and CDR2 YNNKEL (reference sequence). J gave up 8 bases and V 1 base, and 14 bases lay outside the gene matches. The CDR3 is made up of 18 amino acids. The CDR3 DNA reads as TGTGCCAGCAGCCAAGGCTCGAAATCGGGACTAGCGGCGGTTACGCAGTATTTT. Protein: CASSQGSKSGLAAVTQYF.

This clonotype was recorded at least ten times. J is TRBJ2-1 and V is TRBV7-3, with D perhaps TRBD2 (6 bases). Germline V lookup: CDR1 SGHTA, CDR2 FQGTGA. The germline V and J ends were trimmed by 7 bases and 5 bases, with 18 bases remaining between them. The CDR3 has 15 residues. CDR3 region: CASITGGTCNNEQFF. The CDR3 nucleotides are TGTGCCAGCATTACTGGCGGGACTTGCAACAATGAGCAGTTCTTC.

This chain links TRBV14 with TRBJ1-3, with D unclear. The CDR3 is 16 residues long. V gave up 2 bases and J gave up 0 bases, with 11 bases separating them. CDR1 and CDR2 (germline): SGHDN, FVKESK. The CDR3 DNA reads TGTGCCAGCAGCCAATGGCGCAGCAGCTCTGGAAACACCATATATTTT. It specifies CASSQWRSSSGNTIYF.

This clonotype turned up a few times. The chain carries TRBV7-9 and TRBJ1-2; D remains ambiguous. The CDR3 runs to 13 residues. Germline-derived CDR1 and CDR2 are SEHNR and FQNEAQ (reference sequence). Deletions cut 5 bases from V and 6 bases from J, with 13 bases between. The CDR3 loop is CASSGAGSHGYTF. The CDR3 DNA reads TGTGCCAGCAGCGGCGCCGGGTCTCATGGCTACACCTTC.

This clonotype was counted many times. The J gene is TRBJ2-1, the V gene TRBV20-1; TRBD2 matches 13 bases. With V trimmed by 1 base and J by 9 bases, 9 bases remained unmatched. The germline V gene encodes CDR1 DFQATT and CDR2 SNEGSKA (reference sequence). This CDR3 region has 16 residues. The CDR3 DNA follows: TGCAGTGCTAGAGGAGGGACTAGCGGGAAGGTGATTGAGCAGTTCTTC. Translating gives CSARGGTSGKVIEQFF.

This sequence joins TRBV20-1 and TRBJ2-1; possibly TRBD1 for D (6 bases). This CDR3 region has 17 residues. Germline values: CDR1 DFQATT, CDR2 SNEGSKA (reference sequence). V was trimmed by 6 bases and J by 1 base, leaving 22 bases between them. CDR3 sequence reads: CSAEGQLRWRSYNEQFF. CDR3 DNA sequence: TGCAGTGCAGAGGGACAATTAAGATGGAGATCCTACAATGAGCAGTTCTTC.

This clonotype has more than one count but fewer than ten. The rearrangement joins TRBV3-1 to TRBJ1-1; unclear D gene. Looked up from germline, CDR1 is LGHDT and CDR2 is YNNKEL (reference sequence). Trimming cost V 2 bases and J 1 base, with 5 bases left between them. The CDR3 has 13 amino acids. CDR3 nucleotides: TGTGCCAGCAGCCAAATAACGAACACTGAAGCTTTCTTT. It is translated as CASSQITNTEAFF.

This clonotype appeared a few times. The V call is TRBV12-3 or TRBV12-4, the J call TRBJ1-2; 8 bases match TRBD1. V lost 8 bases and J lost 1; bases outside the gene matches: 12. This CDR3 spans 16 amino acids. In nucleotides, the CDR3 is TGTGCCAGCCTCACGCCAGGGGGCTCTTGTAACTATGGCTACACCTTC. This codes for CASLTPGGSCNYGYTF.

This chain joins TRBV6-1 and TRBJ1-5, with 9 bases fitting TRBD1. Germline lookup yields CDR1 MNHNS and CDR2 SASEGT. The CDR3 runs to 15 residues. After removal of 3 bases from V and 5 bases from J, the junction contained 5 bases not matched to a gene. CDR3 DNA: TGTGCCAGCAGTGAGGGGACAGGGTTGTATCAGCCCCAGCATTTT. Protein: CASSEGTGLYQPQHF.

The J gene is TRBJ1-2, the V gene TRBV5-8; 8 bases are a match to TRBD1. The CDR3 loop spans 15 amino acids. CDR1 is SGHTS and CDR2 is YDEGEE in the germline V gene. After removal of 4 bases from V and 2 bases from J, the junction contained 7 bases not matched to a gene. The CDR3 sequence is CASSAGTGLNYGYTF. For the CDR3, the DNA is TGTGCCAGCAGCGCCGGGACAGGTCTGAACTATGGCTACACCTTC.

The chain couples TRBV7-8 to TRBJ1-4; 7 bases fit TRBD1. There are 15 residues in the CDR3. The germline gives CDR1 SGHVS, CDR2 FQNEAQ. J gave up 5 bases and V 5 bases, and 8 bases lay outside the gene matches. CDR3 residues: CASSTNRGKNEKLFF. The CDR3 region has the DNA TGTGCCAGCAGCACCAACAGGGGAAAGAATGAAAAACTGTTTTTT. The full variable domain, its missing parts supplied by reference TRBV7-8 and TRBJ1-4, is GAGVSQSPRYKVAKRGQDVALRCDPISGHVSLFWYQQALGQGPEFLTYFQNEAQLDKSGLPSDRFFAERPEGSVSTLKIQRTQQEDSAVYLCASSTNRGKNEKLFFGSGTQLSVL.

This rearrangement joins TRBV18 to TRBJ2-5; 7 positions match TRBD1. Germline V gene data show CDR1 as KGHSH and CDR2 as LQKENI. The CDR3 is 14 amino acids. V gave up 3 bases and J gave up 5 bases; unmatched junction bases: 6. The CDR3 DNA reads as TGTGCCAGCTCACCGACAGGGCCCGGGGAGACCCAGTACTTC. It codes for CASSPTGPGETQYF.

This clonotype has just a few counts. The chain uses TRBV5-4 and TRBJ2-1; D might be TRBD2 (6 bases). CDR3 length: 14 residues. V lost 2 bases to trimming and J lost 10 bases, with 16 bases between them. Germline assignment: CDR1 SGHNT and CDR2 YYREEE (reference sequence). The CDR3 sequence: CASSFRLDGKEQFF. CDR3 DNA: TGTGCCAGCAGCTTCAGACTAGATGGAAAGGAGCAGTTCTTC.

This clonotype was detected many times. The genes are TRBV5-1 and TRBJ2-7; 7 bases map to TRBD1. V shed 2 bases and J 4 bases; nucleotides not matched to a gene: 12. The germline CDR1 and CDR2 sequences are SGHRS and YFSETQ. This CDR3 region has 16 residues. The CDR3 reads CASSFRGTALQYEQYF. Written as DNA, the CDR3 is TGCGCCAGCAGCTTTAGGGGGACAGCACTTCAATACGAGCAGTACTTC.

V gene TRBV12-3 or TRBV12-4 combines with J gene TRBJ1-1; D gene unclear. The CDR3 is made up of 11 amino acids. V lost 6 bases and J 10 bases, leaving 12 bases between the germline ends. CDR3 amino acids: CASRQRIRAFF. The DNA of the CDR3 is TGTGCCAGCAGGCAACGGATCCGAGCTTTCTTT.

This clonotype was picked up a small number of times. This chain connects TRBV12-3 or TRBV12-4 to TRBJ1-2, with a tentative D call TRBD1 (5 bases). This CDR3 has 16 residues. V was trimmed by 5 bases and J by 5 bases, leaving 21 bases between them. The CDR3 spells CASSLWGTAAEYGYTF. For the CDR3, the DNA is TGTGCCAGCAGTCTATGGGGGACTGCGGCGGAGTATGGCTACACCTTC.

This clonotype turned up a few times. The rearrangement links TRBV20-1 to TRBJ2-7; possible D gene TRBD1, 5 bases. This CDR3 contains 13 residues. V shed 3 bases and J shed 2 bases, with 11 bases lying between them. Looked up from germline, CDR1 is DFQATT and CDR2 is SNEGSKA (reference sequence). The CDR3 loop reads CSASHRIPYEQYF. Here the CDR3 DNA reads TGCAGTGCTAGTCACAGGATTCCCTACGAGCAGTACTTC.

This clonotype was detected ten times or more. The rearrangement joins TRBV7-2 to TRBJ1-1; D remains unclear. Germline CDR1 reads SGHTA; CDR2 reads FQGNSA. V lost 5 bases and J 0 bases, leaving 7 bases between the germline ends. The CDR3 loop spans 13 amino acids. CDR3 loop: CASSPYLNTEAFF. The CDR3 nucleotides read TGTGCCAGCAGCCCGTACTTGAACACTGAAGCTTTCTTT.

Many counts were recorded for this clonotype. As DNA, the CDR3 is TGCAGCGCCCTGGGAGCTAACTATGGCTACACCTTC. This gives the protein CSALGANYGYTF. The chain has TRBV29-1 and TRBJ1-2; D is undetermined. The CDR3 sequence is 12 residues long. The V end was cut by 7 bases, the J end by 0 bases, with 9 bases between. Germline CDR1 and CDR2: SQVTM and ANQGSEA.